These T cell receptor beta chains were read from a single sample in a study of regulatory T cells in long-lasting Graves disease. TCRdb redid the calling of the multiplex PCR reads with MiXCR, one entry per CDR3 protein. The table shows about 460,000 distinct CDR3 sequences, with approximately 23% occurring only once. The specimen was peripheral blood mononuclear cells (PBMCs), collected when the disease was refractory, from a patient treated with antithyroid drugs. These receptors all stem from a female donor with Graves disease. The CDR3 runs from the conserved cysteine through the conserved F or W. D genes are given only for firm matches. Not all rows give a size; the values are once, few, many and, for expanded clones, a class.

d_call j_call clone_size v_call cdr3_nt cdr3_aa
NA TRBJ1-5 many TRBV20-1 TGCAGTGCTAGAGAACAGAACGATCAGCCCCAGCATTTT CSAREQNDQPQHF
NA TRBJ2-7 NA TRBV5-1 TGCGCCAGCAGCTTGGATTCTAAGGGGGGGGAGCAGTACTTC CASSLDSKGGEQYF
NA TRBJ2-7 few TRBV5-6 TGTGCCAGCGATACCTCCTGGGGCGAGCGGTCCTACGAGCAGTACTTC CASDTSWGERSYEQYF
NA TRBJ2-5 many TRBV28 TGTGCCAGCAATCCAGGGGGGCGAGAGACCCAGTACTTC CASNPGGRETQYF
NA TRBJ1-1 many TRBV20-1 TGCAGTGCTAGGGACCTGAACACTGAAGCTTTCTTT CSARDLNTEAFF
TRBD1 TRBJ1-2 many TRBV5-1 TGCGCCAGCAGCTTGGAGGGGGACAGCTATGGCTACACCTTC CASSLEGDSYGYTF
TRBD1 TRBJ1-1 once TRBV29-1 TGCAGTGGAACCGGGACAGGGTTTTTTGAAGCTTTCTTT CSGTGTGFFEAFF
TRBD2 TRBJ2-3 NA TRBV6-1 TGTGCCAGCAGAACCGGGACTAGCAGTAGTAGCACAGATACGCAGTATTTT CASRTGTSSSSTDTQYF
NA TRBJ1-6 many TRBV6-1 TGTGCCACTAATCGGGCAGGGATGGATTCACCCCTCCACTTT CATNRAGMDSPLHF
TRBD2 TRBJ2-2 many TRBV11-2 TGTGCCAGCAGCACCTCCCTAGCGGGGGCCGACACCGGGGAGCTGTTTTTT CASSTSLAGADTGELFF
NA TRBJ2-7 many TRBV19 TGTGCCAGTAGTGTCACCGGGACAAACTACGAGCAGTACTTC CASSVTGTNYEQYF
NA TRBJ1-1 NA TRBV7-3 TGTGCCAGCACCATGAAGTCTGAAGCTTTCTTT CASTMKSEAFF
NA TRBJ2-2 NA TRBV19 TGTGCCAGTAGACATCAGGGGCTGAGCACCGGGGAGCTGTTTTTT CASRHQGLSTGELFF
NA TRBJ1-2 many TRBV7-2 TGTGCCAGCAGCCACGGGGTTACTAAGGGCTACACCTTC CASSHGVTKGYTF
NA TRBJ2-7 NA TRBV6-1 TGTGCCAGCAGGCCCGGGGCCCCCTACGAGCAGTACTTC CASRPGAPYEQYF
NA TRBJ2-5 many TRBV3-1 TGTGCCAGCAGCCAAGAAGGGTTCCAAGAGACCCAGTACTTC CASSQEGFQETQYF
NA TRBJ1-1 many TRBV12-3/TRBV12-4 TGTGCCAGCAGTTTATCACAGGGCAACACTGAAGCTTTCTTT CASSLSQGNTEAFF
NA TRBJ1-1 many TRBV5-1 TGCGCCAGCAGCTTGGGCAGCAAGGTCACTGAAGCTTTCTTT CASSLGSKVTEAFF
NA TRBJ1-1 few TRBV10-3 TGTGCCATCAGTGACCGGCCGGCGAACACTGAAGCTTTCTTT CAISDRPANTEAFF
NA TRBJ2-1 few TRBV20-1 TGCAGTGCTCCACACTTGGGCGGGGACCCCGCTAAGCAGTTCTTC CSAPHLGGDPAKQFF
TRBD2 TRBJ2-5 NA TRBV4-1 TGCGCCAGCAGCCAAGATCGGGCTAGCGGGGCACAAGAGACCCAGTACTTC CASSQDRASGAQETQYF
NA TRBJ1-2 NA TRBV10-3 TGTGCCATCAGTGAGTCTGCAGGTACTAACTATGGCTACACCTTC CAISESAGTNYGYTF
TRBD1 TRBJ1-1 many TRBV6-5 TGTGCCAGCAGTTACTCACTGGGACAGGGAAACACTGAAGCTTTCTTT CASSYSLGQGNTEAFF
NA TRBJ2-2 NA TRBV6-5 TGTGCCAGCAGTTACTCGATTTGGAGGACCCTCACCACCGGGGAGCTGTTTTTT CASSYSIWRTLTTGELFF
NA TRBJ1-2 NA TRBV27 TGTGCCAGCAGTTTATCCGGACAGCACGGGGGCTACACCTTC CASSLSGQHGGYTF
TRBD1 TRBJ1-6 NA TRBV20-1 TGCAGTGCTTCACCGGGACAGGGAAACTGTAATTCACCCCTCCACTTT CSASPGQGNCNSPLHF
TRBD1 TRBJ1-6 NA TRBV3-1 TGTGCCAGCAGCCAGGAAAAGACAGGGGGGTATAGTTGGACACCCCTCCACTTT CASSQEKTGGYSWTPLHF
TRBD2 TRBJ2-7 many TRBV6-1 TGTGCCAGCAGTCGACCGGGACTAGCGGGGGACGAGCAGTACTTC CASSRPGLAGDEQYF
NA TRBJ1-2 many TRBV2 TGTGCCACCACGCCGCGCGGGACAATCGCTAACTATGGCTACACCTTC CATTPRGTIANYGYTF
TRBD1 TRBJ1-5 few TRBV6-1 TGTGCCAGCAGTCACAGACAGGGTGGCAATCAGCCCCAGCATTTT CASSHRQGGNQPQHF
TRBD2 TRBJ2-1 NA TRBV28 TGTGCCAGCAGTTTCCACCTGGGACTAGCGGGGAATGAGCAGTTCTTC CASSFHLGLAGNEQFF
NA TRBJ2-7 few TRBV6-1 TGTGCCACCGTGACTTCTAGCTCCTACGAGCAGTACTTC CATVTSSSYEQYF
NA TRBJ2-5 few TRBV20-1 TGCAGTGCTACGTCGACAGTACAAGAGACCCAGTACTTC CSATSTVQETQYF
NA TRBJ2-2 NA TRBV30 TGTGCCTTTTTGGTCGCCGGGGAGCTGTTTTTT CAFLVAGELFF
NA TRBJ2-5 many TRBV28 TGTGCCAGCAGTCCACCCATAGGACAGATAAGTCAAGAGACCCAGTACTTC CASSPPIGQISQETQYF
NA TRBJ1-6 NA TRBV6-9 TGTGCCAGCAGTTACAAGGCCAGTCATAATTCACCCCTCCACTTT CASSYKASHNSPLHF
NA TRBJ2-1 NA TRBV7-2 TGTGCCAGCAGCTTTTTTTACAATGAGCAGTTCTTC CASSFFYNEQFF
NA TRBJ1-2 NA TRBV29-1 TGCAGCGTTGATATGGGTTCTAACTATGGCTACACCTTC CSVDMGSNYGYTF
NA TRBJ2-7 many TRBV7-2 TGTGCCAGCAGCTTAAGGACCGAGGGTCCCTACGAGCAGTACTTC CASSLRTEGPYEQYF
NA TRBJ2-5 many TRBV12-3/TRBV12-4 TGTGCCAGCAACCCGGGCCTCGCCGAGACCCAGTACTTC CASNPGLAETQYF
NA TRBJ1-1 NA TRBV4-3 TGCGCCAGCAGCCCGCACAGGGCGGGCACTGAAGCTTTCTTT CASSPHRAGTEAFF
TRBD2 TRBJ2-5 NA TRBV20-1 TGCAGTGCTGGAATAGGACTAGCGGAAGAGACCCAGTACTTC CSAGIGLAEETQYF
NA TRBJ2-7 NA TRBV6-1 TGTGCCAGCAGTCATCTTTCCTCCTACGAGCAGTACTTC CASSHLSSYEQYF
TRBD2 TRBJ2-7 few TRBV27 TGTGCCAGCAGTTGGCGCTGGCGGGGGGGCTACGAGCAGTACTTC CASSWRWRGGYEQYF
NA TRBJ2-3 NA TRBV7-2 TGTGCCAGCAGGATTTCGGTTCTTCAGGATACGCAGTATTTT CASRISVLQDTQYF
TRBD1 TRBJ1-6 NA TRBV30 TGTGCCTGGACGGGAGGGACAGGCGGTTCACCCCTCCACTTT CAWTGGTGGSPLHF
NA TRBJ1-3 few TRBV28 TGTGCCTCCGGGGGCTACTCTGGAAACACCATATATTTT CASGGYSGNTIYF
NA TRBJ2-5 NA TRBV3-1 TGTGCCAGCAGCCGAAACCCGACAGCGAACCAAGAGACCCAGTACTTC CASSRNPTANQETQYF
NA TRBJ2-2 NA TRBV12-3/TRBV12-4 TGTGCCAGCAGTTATTCCGGACTAACCGGCGGGGAGCTGTTTTTT CASSYSGLTGGELFF
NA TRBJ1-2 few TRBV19 TGTGCCAGTAGTCCCTCTCCGGGGATATTTGGCTACACCTTC CASSPSPGIFGYTF